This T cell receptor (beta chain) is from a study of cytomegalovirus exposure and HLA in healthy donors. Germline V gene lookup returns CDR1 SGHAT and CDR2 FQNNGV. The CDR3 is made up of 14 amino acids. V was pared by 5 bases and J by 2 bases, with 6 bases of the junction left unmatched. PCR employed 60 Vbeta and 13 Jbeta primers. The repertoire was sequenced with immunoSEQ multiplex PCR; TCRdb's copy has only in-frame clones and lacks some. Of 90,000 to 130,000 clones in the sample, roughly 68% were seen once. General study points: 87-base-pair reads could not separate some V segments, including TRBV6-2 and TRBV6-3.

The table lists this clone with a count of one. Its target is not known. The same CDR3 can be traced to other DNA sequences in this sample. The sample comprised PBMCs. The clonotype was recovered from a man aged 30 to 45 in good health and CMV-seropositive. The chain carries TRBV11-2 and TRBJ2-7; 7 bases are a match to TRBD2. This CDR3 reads CASSTPLAPYEQYV. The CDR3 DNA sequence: TGTGCCAGCAGCACACCACTAGCGCCCTACGAGCAGTACGTC.